The 21 T cell receptor beta chains in this list originate from one sample, sequenced in a study of Ad26.COV2.S vaccination and SARS-CoV-2 variants (dated by TCRdb to the early 2020s). In the paper's terms, the treatment or condition label means: some 20 received Ad26.COV2.S at low or high dose, single or two shots; about 5 received placebo; per-sample allocation not given. Repertoires of vaccine and placebo recipients were sequenced from samples collected on day 63 after the first injection. Receptor amplification or capture employed the immunoSEQ multiplex PCR assay. Sourced from immuneACCESS, this table was stored by TCRdb with only in-frame sequences that have V and J called. A share of the clones is absent; for the studies checked, an unresolved V gene accounts for under half, and the remainder has no known explanation. For this sample there are a few hundred thousand clones; 87% appear just once. The ten biggest clones cover around 3.6% of the sample.

Sample: peripheral blood, taken in a trial of Ad26.COV2.S vaccine versus placebo. The receptors derive from a person between 18 and 60 years old who received the Ad26.COV2.S COVID-19 vaccine or a placebo.

The chain recombines TRBV5-1 with TRBJ2-6, with unresolved D. Germline loops: CDR1 SGHRS, CDR2 YFSETQ. This CDR3 has 14 amino acids. V was pared by 4 bases and J by 0 bases, with 5 bases between. CDR3 in DNA: TGCGCCAGCAGCGTATACTCTGGGGCCAACGTCCTGACTTTC. Residues: CASSVYSGANVLTF.

V gene TRBV2 combines with J gene TRBJ1-1; 8 nucleotides align to TRBD1. J gave up 1 base and V 4 bases, and 2 bases lay outside the gene matches. This CDR3 is built from 14 residues. The germline gives CDR1 SNHLY, CDR2 FYNNEI. Written as DNA, the CDR3 is TGTGCCAGCAGTGCCGACAGGGGGAACACTGAAGCTTTCTTT. Protein: CASSADRGNTEAFF. Based on the CDR3 plus reference TRBV2 and TRBJ1-1, the full variable domain is EPEVTQTPSHQVTQMGQEVILRCVPISNHLYFYWYRQILGQKVEFLVSFYNNEISEKSEIFDDQFSVERPDGSNFTLKIRSTKLEDSAMYFCASSADRGNTEAFFGQGTRLTVV.

J is TRBJ2-7 and V is TRBV6-5; D might be TRBD1 or TRBD2, each matching 5 bases. V lost 0 bases to trimming and J lost 2 bases, with 11 bases between them. Germline CDR1 and CDR2: MNHEY and SVGAGI. CDR3 length: 15 amino acids. The CDR3 nucleotides are TGTGCCAGCAGTTACTCCGGGACGGTAACCTACGAGCAGTACTTC. This gives the protein CASSYSGTVTYEQYF.

This rearrangement joins TRBV7-2 to TRBJ2-7; D gene uncertain. The CDR3 loop spans 11 amino acids. V dropped 3 bases and J dropped 1 base, with 1 base sitting between them. Germline-derived CDR1 and CDR2 are SGHTA and FQGNSA. Written as DNA, the CDR3 is TGTGCCAGCAGCTTTTCCTACGAGCAGTACTTC. Its translation: CASSFSYEQYF.

V usage is TRBV30 and J usage is TRBJ1-2; 7 positions match TRBD1. The CDR3 consists of 14 residues. J gave up 2 bases and V 5 bases, and 8 bases lay outside the gene matches. The germline V gene has CDR1 GTSNPN and CDR2 SVGIG (reference sequence). CDR3 nucleotides: TGTGCCTGGTTGGGGAGACAGGGAAACTATGGCTACACCTTC. Encoded protein: CAWLGRQGNYGYTF.

The chain links TRBV19 to TRBJ1-4, with a possible D match to TRBD1 (6 bases). Germline CDR1 is LNHDA and CDR2 is SQIVND (reference sequence). Trimming removed 5 bases from V and 8 bases from J, with 12 bases in between. This CDR3 has 13 amino acids. The CDR3: CASSLWGQEKLFF. The CDR3 DNA follows: TGTGCCAGTAGTCTATGGGGGCAAGAAAAACTGTTTTTT.

This clone has just one count. The chain couples TRBV19 to TRBJ2-1; TRBD2 agrees at 14 bases. Germline CDR1 reads LNHDA; CDR2 reads SQIVND (reference sequence). The CDR3 consists of 18 residues. Trimming took 4 bases from V and 4 from J; bases not matched to a gene: 9. Written as DNA, the CDR3 is TGTGCCAGTAGTACCCCCGGGACTAGCGGGGGATCGTACAATGAGCAGTTCTTC. Amino acids: CASSTPGTSGGSYNEQFF.

The rearrangement links TRBV12-3 or TRBV12-4 to TRBJ2-5; D gene unclear. The CDR3 totals 13 residues. V lost 3 bases and J 1 base, leaving 6 bases between the germline ends. The CDR3 DNA reads as TGTGCCAGCAGTTTGGGCAGCCAAGAGACCCAGTACTTC. This encodes CASSLGSQETQYF.

V is TRBV15 and J is TRBJ2-2, with 10 positions matching TRBD2. The CDR3 is 17 amino acids. The V segment lost 0 bases and the J segment 4 bases; nucleotides outside the gene matches: 5. The germline V gene has CDR1 LNHNV and CDR2 YYDKDF (reference sequence). CDR3 sequence (DNA): TGTGCCACCAGCAGAGATAAGCGGGGGGGAAGCACCGGGGAGCTGTTTTTT. Translation: CATSRDKRGGSTGELFF.

The V call is TRBV7-9, the J call TRBJ1-5, with D possibly matching TRBD1 (5 bases). The V gene lost 4 bases and the J gene lost 0 bases, with 13 bases spanning the gap. The germline gives CDR1 SEHNR, CDR2 FQNEAQ (reference sequence). The CDR3 covers 16 residues. CDR3 sequence reads: CASSSSSGYSNQPQHF. In DNA form, the CDR3 reads TGTGCCAGCAGCTCCTCGTCAGGGTATAGCAATCAGCCCCAGCATTTT. Variable domain in full (rest from reference TRBV7-9 and TRBJ1-5): DTGVSQNPRHKITKRGQNVTFRCDPISEHNRLYWYRQTLGQGPEFLTYFQNEAQLEKSRLLSDRFSAERPKGSFSTLEIQRTEQGDSAMYLCASSSSSGYSNQPQHFGDGTRLSIL.

V gene TRBV7-2 combines with J gene TRBJ2-1, with 9 bases aligning to TRBD2. Germline loops: CDR1 SGHTA, CDR2 FQGNSA. The CDR3 totals 17 residues. J gave up 7 bases and V 1 base, and 11 bases lay outside the gene matches. The CDR3 is CASSLEMAGGASNEQFF. The CDR3 bases are TGTGCCAGCAGCTTAGAGATGGCGGGGGGGGCTTCAAATGAGCAGTTCTTC.

The V call is TRBV29-1, the J call TRBJ2-2, with a possible D match to TRBD2 (5 bases). V lost 7 bases and J 7 bases, leaving 10 bases between the germline ends. Germline V gives CDR1 SQVTM, CDR2 ANQGSEA. This CDR3 is built from 11 residues. CDR3 sequence: CSGMEVGELFF. The CDR3 DNA reads TGCAGCGGAATGGAGGTCGGGGAGCTGTTTTTT.

This clone has just one count. The rearrangement joins TRBV27 to TRBJ2-4, with 9 bases that match TRBD2. The CDR3 runs to 17 residues. Germline V gene data show CDR1 as MNHEY and CDR2 as SMNVEV (reference sequence). V was pared by 5 bases and J by 2 bases, with 10 bases of the junction left unmatched. The CDR3 loop reads CASSPSGRGGSKNIQYF. DNA of the CDR3: TGTGCCAGCAGTCCCTCGGGGCGGGGGGGATCCAAAAACATTCAGTACTTC.

This chain joins TRBV6-5 and TRBJ1-5, with TRBD1 as a possible D gene (5 bases). Germline lookup yields CDR1 MNHEY and CDR2 SVGAGI. The CDR3 totals 14 residues. The ends were cut back, 6 bases at V and 1 base at J, with 10 bases in the middle. The CDR3 sequence is CASRPTESNQPQHF. DNA of the CDR3: TGTGCCAGCAGACCGACAGAGAGCAATCAGCCCCAGCATTTT.

The chain links TRBV4-2 to TRBJ1-1, with no clear D. CDR1 and CDR2 from the germline V gene are LGHNA and YNFKEQ. Between the trimmed V and J ends, which lost 1 base and 3 bases, there was a span of 3 bases. This CDR3 has 12 amino acids. The CDR3, as DNA: TGTGCCAGCAGCCAAGTGCACACTGAAGCTTTCTTT. Its protein is CASSQVHTEAFF.

The V gene is TRBV9, the J gene TRBJ2-4; a weak D match, TRBD2 (5 bases). Germline assignment: CDR1 SGDLS and CDR2 YYNGEE. This CDR3 contains 14 residues. Deletions cut 3 bases from V and 1 base from J, with 8 bases between. The CDR3 DNA reads as TGTGCCAGCAGCGCAAGAGGGGCCAAAAACATTCAGTACTTC. It yields the protein CASSARGAKNIQYF.

This clone was seen a few times. The chain links TRBV21-1 to TRBJ1-4; the table's D call, TRBD1, was not checked against the DNA. TRBV21-1 has pseudogene status. The CDR3 runs to 15 residues. This CDR3 is CASSKKGPWREKLFF. DNA for the CDR3: TGTGCCAGCAGCAAGAAGGGGCCATGGCGTGAAAAACTGTTTTTT.

The rearrangement links TRBV5-1 to TRBJ1-1, with D unresolved. Trimming removed 0 bases from V and 10 bases from J, with 13 bases in between. The CDR3 runs to 13 residues. Per germline, CDR1 SGHRS and CDR2 YFSETQ. CDR3 region: CASSLADTSGAFF. DNA for the CDR3: TGCGCCAGCAGCTTGGCCGACACCTCGGGAGCTTTCTTT.

The chain carries TRBV5-4 and TRBJ2-1, with TRBD2 as a possible D gene (6 bases). V dropped 7 bases and J dropped 5 bases, with 16 bases sitting between them. The CDR3 length is 14 residues. The germline V gene has CDR1 SGHNT and CDR2 YYREEE (reference sequence). CDR3 coding DNA: TGTGCCAGCCGCTCGGGGGACCAAGACAATGAGCAGTTCTTC. Protein sequence: CASRSGDQDNEQFF.

V is TRBV4-1 and J is TRBJ2-1; 9 bases are a match to TRBD2. The CDR3 spans 15 residues. The V and J ends lost 2 bases and 14 bases, in that order; junction bases with no gene match: 13. CDR1 is MGHRA and CDR2 is YSYEKL in the germline V gene. CDR3 loop: CASSQSGTSSDREFF. CDR3 DNA sequence: TGCGCCAGCAGCCAATCTGGGACTAGCTCTGATCGGGAGTTCTTC.

V is TRBV19 and J is TRBJ1-3, with a weak D call TRBD1 (5 bases). The CDR3 sequence is 14 residues long. The ends were cut back, 6 bases at V and 6 bases at J, with 15 bases in the middle. Germline V gives CDR1 LNHDA, CDR2 SQIVND (reference sequence). DNA of the CDR3: TGTGCCAGTAGATCGCCTGGGGCGGAAAACACCATATATTTT. Translating it yields CASRSPGAENTIYF.